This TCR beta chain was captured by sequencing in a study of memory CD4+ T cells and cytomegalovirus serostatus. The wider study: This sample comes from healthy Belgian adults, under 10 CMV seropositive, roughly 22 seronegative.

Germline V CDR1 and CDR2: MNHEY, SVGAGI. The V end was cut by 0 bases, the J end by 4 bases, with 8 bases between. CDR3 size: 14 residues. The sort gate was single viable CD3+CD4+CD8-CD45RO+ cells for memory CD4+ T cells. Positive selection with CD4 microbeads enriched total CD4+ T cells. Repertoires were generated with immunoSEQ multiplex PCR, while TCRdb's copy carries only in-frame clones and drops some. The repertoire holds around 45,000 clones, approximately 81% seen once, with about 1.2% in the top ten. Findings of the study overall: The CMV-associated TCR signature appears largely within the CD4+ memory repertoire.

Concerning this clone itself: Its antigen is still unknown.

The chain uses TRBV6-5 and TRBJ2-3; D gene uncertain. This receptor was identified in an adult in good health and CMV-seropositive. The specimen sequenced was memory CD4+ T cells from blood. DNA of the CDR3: TGTGCCAGCAGTTACTCGAGTAGTGCAGATACGCAGTATTTT. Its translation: CASSYSSSADTQYF.